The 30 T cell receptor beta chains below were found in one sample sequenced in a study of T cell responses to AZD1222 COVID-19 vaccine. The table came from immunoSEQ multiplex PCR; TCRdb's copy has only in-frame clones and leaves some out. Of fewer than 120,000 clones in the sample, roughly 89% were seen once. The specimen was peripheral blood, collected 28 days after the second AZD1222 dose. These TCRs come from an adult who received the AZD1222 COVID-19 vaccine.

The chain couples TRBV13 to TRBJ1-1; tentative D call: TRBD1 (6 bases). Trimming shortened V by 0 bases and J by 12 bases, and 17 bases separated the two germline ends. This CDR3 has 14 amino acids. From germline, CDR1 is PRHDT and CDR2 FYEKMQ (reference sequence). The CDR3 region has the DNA TGTGCCAGCAGCTTAGGACAGGGAGGGTATCGGACTTTCTTT. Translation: CASSLGQGGYRTFF. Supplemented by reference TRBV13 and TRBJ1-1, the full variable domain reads AAGVIQSPRHLIKEKRETATLKCYPIPRHDTVYWYQQGPGQDPQFLISFYEKMQSDKGSIPDRFSAQQFSDYHSELNMSSLELGDSALYFCASSLGQGGYRTFFGQGTRLTVV.

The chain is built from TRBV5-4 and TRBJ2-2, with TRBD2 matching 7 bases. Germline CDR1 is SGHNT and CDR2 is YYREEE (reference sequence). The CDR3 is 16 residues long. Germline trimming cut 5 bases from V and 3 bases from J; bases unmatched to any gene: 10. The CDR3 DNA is TGTGCCAGCAGTCCCTGGCTAGCGGACGACACCGGGGAGCTGTTTTTT. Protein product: CASSPWLADDTGELFF.

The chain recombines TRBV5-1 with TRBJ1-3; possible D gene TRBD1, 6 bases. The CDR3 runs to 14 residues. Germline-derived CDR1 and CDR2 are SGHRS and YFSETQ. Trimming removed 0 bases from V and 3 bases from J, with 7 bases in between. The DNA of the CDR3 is TGCGCCAGCAGCTTGGGCAGGGGTGGAAACACCATATATTTT. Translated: CASSLGRGGNTIYF.

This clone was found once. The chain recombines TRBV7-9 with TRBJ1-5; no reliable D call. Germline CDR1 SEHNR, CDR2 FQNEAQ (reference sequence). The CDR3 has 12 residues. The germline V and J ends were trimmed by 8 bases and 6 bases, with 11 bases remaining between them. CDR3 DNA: TGTGCCAGCTCCCCGCCTGGTCAGCCCCAGCATTTT. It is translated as CASSPPGQPQHF.

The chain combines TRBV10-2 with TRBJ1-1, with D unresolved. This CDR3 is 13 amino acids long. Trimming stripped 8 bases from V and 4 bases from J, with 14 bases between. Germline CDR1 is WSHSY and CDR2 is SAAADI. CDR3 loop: CASGVSSGTEAFF. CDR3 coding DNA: TGCGCCAGCGGAGTCTCGTCAGGCACTGAAGCTTTCTTT.

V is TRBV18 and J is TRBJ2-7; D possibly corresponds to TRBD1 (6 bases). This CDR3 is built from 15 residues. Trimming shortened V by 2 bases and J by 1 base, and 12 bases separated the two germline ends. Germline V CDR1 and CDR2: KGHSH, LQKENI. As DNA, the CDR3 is TGTGCCAGCTCACCAGAGAGGGGGATATCCTACGAGCAGTACTTC. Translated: CASSPERGISYEQYF.

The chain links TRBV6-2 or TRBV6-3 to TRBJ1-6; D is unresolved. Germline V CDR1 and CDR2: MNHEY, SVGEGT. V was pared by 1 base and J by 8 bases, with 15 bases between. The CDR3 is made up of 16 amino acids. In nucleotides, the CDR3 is TGTGCCAGCAGTTACTGGGCTGGGGAGCTTTATTCACCCCTCCACTTT. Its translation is CASSYWAGELYSPLHF.

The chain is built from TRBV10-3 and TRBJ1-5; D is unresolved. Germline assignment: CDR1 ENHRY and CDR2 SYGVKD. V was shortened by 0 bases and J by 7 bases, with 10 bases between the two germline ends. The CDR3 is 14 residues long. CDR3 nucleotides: TGTGCCATCAGTGAGTCTACCGGGTACCAGCCCCAGCATTTT. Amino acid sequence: CAISESTGYQPQHF.

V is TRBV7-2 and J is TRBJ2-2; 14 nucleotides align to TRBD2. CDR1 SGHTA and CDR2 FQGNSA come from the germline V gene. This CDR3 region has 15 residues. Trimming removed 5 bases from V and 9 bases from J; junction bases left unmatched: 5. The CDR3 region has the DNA TGTGCCAGCAGCCAACGACTAGCGGGGGGGCGGGAGCTGTTTTTT. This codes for CASSQRLAGGRELFF.

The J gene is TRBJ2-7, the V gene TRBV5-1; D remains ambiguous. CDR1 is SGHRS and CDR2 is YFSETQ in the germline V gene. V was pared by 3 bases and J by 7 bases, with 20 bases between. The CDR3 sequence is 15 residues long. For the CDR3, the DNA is TGCGCCAGCAGCTCCGACCGGGCCCCAAGGCATGAGCAGTACTTC. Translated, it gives CASSSDRAPRHEQYF.

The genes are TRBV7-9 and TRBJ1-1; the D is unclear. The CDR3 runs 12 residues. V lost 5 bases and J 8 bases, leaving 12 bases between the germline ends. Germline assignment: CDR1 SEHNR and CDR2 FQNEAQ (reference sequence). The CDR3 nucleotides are TGTGCCAGCAGCCACCGCCTGTCGGAAGCTTTCTTT. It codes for CASSHRLSEAFF.

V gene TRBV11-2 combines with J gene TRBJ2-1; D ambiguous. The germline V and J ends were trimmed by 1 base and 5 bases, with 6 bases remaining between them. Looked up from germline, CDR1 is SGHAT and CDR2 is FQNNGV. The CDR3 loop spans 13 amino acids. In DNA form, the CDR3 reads TGTGCCAGCAGCTTAGGGCTTAACAATGAGCAGTTCTTC. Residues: CASSLGLNNEQFF.

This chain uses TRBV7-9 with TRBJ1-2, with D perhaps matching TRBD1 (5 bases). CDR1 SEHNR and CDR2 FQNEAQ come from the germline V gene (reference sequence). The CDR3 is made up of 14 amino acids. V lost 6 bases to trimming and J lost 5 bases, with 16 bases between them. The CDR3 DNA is TGTGCCAGCAGGGCGGGGGAAAGGGTTTATGGCTACACCTTC. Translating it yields CASRAGERVYGYTF.

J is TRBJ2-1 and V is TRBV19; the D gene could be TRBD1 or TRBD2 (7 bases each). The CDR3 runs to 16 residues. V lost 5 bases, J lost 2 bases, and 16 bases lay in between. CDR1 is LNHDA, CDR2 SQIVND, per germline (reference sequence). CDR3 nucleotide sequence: TGTGCCAGTAGTGGGAGGGACAGTTACCCCTACAATGAGCAGTTCTTC. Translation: CASSGRDSYPYNEQFF. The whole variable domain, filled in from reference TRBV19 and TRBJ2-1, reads DGGITQSPKYLFRKEGQNVTLSCEQNLNHDAMYWYRQDPGQGLRLIYYSQIVNDFQKGDIAEGYSVSREKKESFPLTVTSAQKNPTAFYLCASSGRDSYPYNEQFFGPGTRLTVL.

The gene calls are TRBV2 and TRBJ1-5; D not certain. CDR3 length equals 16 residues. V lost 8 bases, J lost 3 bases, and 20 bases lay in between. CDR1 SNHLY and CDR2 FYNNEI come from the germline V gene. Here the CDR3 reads CASGHTLEGNNQPQHF. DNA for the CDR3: TGTGCCAGCGGCCACACGCTGGAGGGAAACAATCAGCCCCAGCATTTT.

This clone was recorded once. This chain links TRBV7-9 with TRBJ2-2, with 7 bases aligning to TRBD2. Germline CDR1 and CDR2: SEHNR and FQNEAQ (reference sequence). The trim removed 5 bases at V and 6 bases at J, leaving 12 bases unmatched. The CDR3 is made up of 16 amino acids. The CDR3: CASSRGGIRASGELFF. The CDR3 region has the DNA TGTGCCAGCAGCCGCGGGGGAATTCGGGCGTCCGGGGAGCTGTTTTTT.

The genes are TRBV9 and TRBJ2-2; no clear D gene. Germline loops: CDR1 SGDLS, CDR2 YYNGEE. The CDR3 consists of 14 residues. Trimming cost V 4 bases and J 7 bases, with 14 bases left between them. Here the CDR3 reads CASSPLTEGGELFF. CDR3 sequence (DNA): TGTGCCAGCAGCCCCCTGACGGAAGGCGGGGAGCTGTTTTTT. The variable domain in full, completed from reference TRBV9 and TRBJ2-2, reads DSGVTQTPKHLITATGQRVTLRCSPRSGDLSVYWYQQSLDQGLQFLIQYYNGEERAKGNILERFSAQQFPDLHSELNLSSLELGDSALYFCASSPLTEGGELFFGEGSRLTVL.

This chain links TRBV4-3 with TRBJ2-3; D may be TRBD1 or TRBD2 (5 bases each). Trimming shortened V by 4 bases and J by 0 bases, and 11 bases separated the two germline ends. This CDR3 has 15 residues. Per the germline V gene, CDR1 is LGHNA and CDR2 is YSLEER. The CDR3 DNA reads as TGCGCCAGCAGCCCTTTCGGGGCAAGCACAGATACGCAGTATTTT. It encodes CASSPFGASTDTQYF.

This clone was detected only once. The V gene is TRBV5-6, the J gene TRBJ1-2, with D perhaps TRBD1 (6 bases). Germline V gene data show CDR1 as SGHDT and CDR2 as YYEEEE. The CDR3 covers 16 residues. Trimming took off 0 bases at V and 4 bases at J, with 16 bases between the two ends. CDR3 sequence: CASSLGLPGDGYGYTF. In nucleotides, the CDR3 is TGTGCCAGCAGCTTGGGTCTACCAGGGGATGGCTATGGCTACACCTTC.

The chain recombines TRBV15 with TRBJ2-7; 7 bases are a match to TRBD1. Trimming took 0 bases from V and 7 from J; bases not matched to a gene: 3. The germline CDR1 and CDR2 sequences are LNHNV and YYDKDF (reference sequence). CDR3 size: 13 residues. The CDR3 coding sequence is TGTGCCACCAGCAGAGACTTCAGGGGGGAGCAGTACTTC. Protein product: CATSRDFRGEQYF. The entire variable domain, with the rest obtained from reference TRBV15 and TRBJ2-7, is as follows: DAMVIQNPRYQVTQFGKPVTLSCSQTLNHNVMYWYQQKSSQAPKLLFHYYDKDFNNEADTPDNFQSRRPNTSFCFLDIRSPGLGDTAMYLCATSRDFRGEQYFGPGTRLTVT.

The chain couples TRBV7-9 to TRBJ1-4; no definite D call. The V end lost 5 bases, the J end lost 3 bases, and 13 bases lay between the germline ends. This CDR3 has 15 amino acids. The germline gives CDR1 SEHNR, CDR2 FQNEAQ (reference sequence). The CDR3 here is CASSESGRPNEKLFF. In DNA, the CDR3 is TGTGCCAGCAGCGAATCCGGGAGACCTAATGAAAAACTGTTTTTT. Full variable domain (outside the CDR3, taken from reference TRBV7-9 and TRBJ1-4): DTGVSQNPRHKITKRGQNVTFRCDPISEHNRLYWYRQTLGQGPEFLTYFQNEAQLEKSRLLSDRFSAERPKGSFSTLEIQRTEQGDSAMYLCASSESGRPNEKLFFGSGTQLSVL.

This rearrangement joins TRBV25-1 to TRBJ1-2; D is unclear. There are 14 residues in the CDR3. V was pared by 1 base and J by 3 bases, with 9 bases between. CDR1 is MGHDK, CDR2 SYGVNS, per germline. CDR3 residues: CASSESRIYYGYTF. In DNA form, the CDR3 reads TGTGCCAGCAGTGAATCTAGGATTTACTATGGCTACACCTTC.

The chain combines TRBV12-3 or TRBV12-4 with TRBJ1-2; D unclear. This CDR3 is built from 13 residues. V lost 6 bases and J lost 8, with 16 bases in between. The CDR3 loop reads CASSNSGAQGYTF. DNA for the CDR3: TGTGCCAGCAGCAACTCCGGAGCGCAGGGCTACACCTTC.

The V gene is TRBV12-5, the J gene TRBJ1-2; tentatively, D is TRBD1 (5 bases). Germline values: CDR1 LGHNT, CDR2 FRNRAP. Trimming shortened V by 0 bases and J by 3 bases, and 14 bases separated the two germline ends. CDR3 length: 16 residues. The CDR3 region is CASGLVQGTLHYGYTF. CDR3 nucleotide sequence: TGTGCTAGTGGTTTGGTACAAGGGACCTTGCACTATGGCTACACCTTC.

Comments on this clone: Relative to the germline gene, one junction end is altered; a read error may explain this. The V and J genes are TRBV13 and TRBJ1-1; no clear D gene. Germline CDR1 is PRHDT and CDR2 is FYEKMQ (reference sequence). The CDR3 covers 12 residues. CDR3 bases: TGTGCCAGCAGCTTTCAGGTCCCGTTGGAAAAATTT. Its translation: CASSFQVPLEKF. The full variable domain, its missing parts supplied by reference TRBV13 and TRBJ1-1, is AAGVIQSPRHLIKEKRETATLKCYPIPRHDTVYWYQQGPGQDPQFLISFYEKMQSDKGSIPDRFSAQQFSDYHSELNMSSLELGDSALYFCASSFQVPLEKFGQGTRLTVV.

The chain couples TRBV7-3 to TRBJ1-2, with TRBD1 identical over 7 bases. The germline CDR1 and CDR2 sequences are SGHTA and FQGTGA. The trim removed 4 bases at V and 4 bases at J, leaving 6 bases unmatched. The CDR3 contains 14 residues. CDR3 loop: CASSSTGTSYGYTF. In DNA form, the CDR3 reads TGTGCCAGCAGCTCGACAGGGACTAGCTATGGCTACACCTTC.

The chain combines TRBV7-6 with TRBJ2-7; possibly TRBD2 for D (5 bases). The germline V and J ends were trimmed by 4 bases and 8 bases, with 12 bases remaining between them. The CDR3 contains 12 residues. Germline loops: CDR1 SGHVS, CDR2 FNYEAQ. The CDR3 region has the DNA TGTGCCAGCAGCTCCGGGGTGCCCAAGCAGTACTTC. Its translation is CASSSGVPKQYF.

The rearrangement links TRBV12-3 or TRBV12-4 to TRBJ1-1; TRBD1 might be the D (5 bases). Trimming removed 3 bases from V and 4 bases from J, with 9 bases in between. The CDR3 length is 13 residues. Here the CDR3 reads CASSLGVGTEAFF. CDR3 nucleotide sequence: TGTGCCAGCAGTTTGGGGGTGGGCACTGAAGCTTTCTTT.

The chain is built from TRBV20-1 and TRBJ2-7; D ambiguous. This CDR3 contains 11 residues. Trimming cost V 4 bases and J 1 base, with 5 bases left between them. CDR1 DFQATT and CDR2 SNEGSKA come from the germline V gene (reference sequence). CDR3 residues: CSAKNSYEQYF. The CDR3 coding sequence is TGCAGTGCTAAAAATTCCTACGAGCAGTACTTC.

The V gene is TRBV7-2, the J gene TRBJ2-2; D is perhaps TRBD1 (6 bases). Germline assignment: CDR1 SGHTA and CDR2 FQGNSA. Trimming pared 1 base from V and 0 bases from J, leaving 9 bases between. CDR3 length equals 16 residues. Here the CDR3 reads CASSLVDRPNTGELFF. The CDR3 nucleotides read TGTGCCAGCAGCTTAGTGGACAGACCGAACACCGGGGAGCTGTTTTTT.